This T cell receptor (beta chain) was identified in a study of shared clonotypes between healthy human individuals. Study findings and constraints: Non-shared clonotypes were found to have lower generation probabilities than the clonotypes that were shared by all four of the sorted-subset donors.

On sorted subsets, replicate PCRs used 150 to 250 ng DNA, or around 30,000 T cell genomes. Original data processing: In the immunoSEQ data, sequences were junction-only and lacked quality scores, so filtering differed. Profiled with immunoSEQ multiplex PCR; TCRdb holds only in-frame clones, not every one. Clone size and the V and J calls come from that table; the DNA yielded D and trimming. The sample has some 2,000,000 clones, approximately 95% seen once; the top ten hold 0.85% to 1.2%. As defined, naive CD8 cells were CD45RO-negative and positively selected for CCR7, with terminally differentiated effector memory CD45RA+ cells excluded. There are 17 residues in the CDR3. CDR1 and CDR2 (germline): LNHDA, SQIVND (reference sequence). Trimming stripped 6 bases from V and 7 bases from J, with 24 bases between. About this clone: The antigen is unknown.

The chain couples TRBV19 to TRBJ1-4; a weak D match, TRBD1 (5 bases). This sequence was found in a man between 18 and 29 years old in good health. Sequencing input: naive CD8+ T cells sorted from blood. DNA of the CDR3: TGTGCCAGTAGCCCTCCCATCGGGGGGTGGCAGGGTGAAAAACTGTTTTTT. Translated: CASSPPIGGWQGEKLFF.